These 3 T cell receptor beta chains share one sample of origin, sequenced in a study of graft-versus-host responses after intestinal transplantation. Their antigens remain unidentified. Generated by immunoSEQ multiplex PCR, the TCRdb table keeps only in-frame clones and is missing some. The profile shows around 90,000 clones, 80% to 95% of them singletons. Sequencing was performed on unstimulated CD8+ T cells sorted from spleen or lymph node cells, taken before transplant. These receptor sequences come from a human donor who was the organ donor for an intestinal transplant.

The chain uses TRBV27 and TRBJ2-2; D call uncertain. CDR1 and CDR2 (germline): MNHEY, SMNVEV (reference sequence). The V gene lost 4 bases and the J gene lost 0 bases, with 6 bases spanning the gap. CDR3 length: 14 amino acids. The CDR3 DNA reads TGTGCCAGCAGTTACTCACCGAACACCGGGGAGCTGTTTTTT. It is translated as CASSYSPNTGELFF.

The chain has TRBV28 and TRBJ2-5, with D maybe TRBD1 (6 bases). V lost 8 bases to trimming and J lost 5 bases, with 15 bases between them. The CDR3 sequence is 13 residues long. Germline V gene data show CDR1 as MDHEN and CDR2 as SYDVKM. The CDR3 nucleotides read TGTGCCAGCCATCGTCTTGGGGGCGAGACCCAGTACTTC. It codes for CASHRLGGETQYF.

The V call is TRBV7-9, the J call TRBJ2-6, with TRBD2 identical over 12 bases. After removal of 5 bases from V and 3 bases from J, the junction contained 11 bases not matched to a gene. Germline values: CDR1 SEHNR, CDR2 FQNEAQ (reference sequence). The CDR3 is 19 amino acids. CDR3 bases: TGTGCCAGCAGCCGCCACAGTACTAGCGGGAGGCGTGGGGCCAACGTCCTGACTTTC. Its translation is CASSRHSTSGRRGANVLTF.